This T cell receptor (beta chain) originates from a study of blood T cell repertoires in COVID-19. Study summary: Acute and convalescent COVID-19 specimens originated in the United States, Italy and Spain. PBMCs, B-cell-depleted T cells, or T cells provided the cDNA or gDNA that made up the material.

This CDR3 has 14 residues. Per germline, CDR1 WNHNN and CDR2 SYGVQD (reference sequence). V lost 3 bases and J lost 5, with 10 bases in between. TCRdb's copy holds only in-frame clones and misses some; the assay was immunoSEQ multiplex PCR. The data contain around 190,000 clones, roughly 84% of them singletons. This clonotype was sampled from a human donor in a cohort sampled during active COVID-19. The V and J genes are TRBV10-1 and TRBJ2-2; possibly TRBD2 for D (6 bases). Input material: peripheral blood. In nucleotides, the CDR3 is TGCGCCAGCAGTGACCGGGGAGGTACCGGGGAGCTGTTTTTT. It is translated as CASSDRGGTGELFF.